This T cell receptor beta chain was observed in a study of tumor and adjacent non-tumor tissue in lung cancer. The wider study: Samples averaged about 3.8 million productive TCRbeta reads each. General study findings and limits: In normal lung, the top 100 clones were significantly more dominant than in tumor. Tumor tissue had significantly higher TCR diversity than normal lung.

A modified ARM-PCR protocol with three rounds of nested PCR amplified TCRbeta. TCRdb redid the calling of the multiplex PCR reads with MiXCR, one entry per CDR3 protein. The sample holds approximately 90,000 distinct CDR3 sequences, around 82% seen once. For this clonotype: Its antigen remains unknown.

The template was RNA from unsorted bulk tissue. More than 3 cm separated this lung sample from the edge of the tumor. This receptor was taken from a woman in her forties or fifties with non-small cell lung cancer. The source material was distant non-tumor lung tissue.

Here the CDR3 reads CASSLGMTGESEAFF. The CDR3 nucleotides read TGTGCCAGCAGCTTAGGAATGACAGGGGAATCTGAAGCTTTCTTT. The chain links TRBV11-3 to TRBJ1-1, with 8 bases matching TRBD1. The CDR3 has 15 residues. The trim removed 1 base at V and 6 bases at J, leaving 7 bases unmatched. Germline V lookup: CDR1 SGHNT, CDR2 YENEEA.